This T cell receptor beta chain emerged from a study of CD8 T cells in ankylosing spondylitis. Whole-study results and caveats: Enrichment of disease-linked clones was reportedly significant in matched ankylosing spondylitis synovial fluid. There was a TCR beta motif, made of several highly homologous variants, that appeared characteristic of ankylosing spondylitis blood.

This clonotype was counted at least ten times. Its antigen is unknown. Quantitative barcoded 5'-RACE was used to prepare TCR beta libraries. MiXCR, applied by TCRdb to the 5' RACE reads, yields one record per CDR3 protein. The top ten hold around 3% of the sample, which has 100,000 to 150,000 distinct CDR3 sequences, roughly 15% seen once. The receptor was isolated from a female donor with ankylosing spondylitis or in good health (not recorded which). What was sequenced was blood, either unsorted or a sorted T cell fraction (not recorded which).

CDR3 sequence: CASRPTGVAYGYTF. The CDR3 bases are TGTGCCAGCCGACCAACAGGGGTGGCCTATGGCTACACCTTC. This chain links TRBV2 with TRBJ1-2; TRBD1 agrees at 7 bases. Germline lookup yields CDR1 SNHLY and CDR2 FYNNEI. V gave up 8 bases and J gave up 4 bases; unmatched junction bases: 10. This CDR3 comprises 14 residues.